These T cell receptor beta chains were read from a single sample in a study of blood T cells in healthy people across ages. TCRdb redid the calling of the 5' RACE reads with MiXCR, one entry per CDR3 protein. The table records around 1.5 million distinct CDR3 sequences, approximately 32% of them present only once. Sequenced material: blood. These receptors all come from a woman aged 30 to 39 in good health. Both conserved end residues are part of each CDR3. Each record gives: clone size, D gene, J gene, V gene, CDR3 protein, CDR3 DNA. The D gene is left open where the match is weak. Clone size, where shown, is once, few, many, or a class for clones that have expanded.

size: -
D: -
J: TRBJ2-1
V: TRBV12-3/TRBV12-4
CDR3: CASSPPGASFNEQFF
DNA: TGTGCCAGCAGTCCCCCGGGGGCTAGCTTCAATGAGCAGTTCTTC

size: -
D: -
J: TRBJ2-7
V: TRBV20-1
CDR3: CSANAGDYEQYF
DNA: TGCAGTGCCAATGCCGGGGACTACGAGCAGTACTTC

size: few
D: TRBD1
J: TRBJ1-5
V: TRBV27
CDR3: CASSPVDRGNQPQHF
DNA: TGTGCCAGCAGCCCAGTAGACAGGGGCAATCAGCCCCAGCATTTT

size: many
D: -
J: TRBJ2-1
V: TRBV29-1
CDR3: CSVEEGVLRRGNEQFF
DNA: TGCAGCGTTGAAGAAGGAGTACTCCGGAGGGGCAATGAGCAGTTCTTC

size: -
D: TRBD1
J: TRBJ1-2
V: TRBV19
CDR3: CASSRRQGEVSCYGYTF
DNA: TGTGCCAGTAGTCGCCGACAGGGAGAAGTGTCATGCTATGGCTACACCTTC

size: few
D: TRBD2
J: TRBJ2-2
V: TRBV29-1
CDR3: CSVEWGGKYTGELFF
DNA: TGCAGCGTTGAATGGGGGGGTAAATACACCGGGGAGCTGTTTTTT

size: -
D: -
J: TRBJ1-2
V: TRBV15
CDR3: CATSRDTGYPYGYTF
DNA: TGTGCCACCAGCAGAGATACAGGCTACCCCTATGGCTACACCTTC

size: -
D: TRBD1
J: TRBJ1-1
V: TRBV7-2
CDR3: CASSSRDSFKAFF
DNA: TGTGCCAGCAGCTCCCGGGACAGTTTTAAAGCTTTCTTT

size: -
D: -
J: TRBJ1-2
V: TRBV5-1
CDR3: CASSSGEDYGYTF
DNA: TGCGCCAGCAGCTCCGGGGAGGACTATGGCTACACCTTC

size: -
D: TRBD2
J: TRBJ2-5
V: TRBV20-1
CDR3: CSARGTSGRYQETQYF
DNA: TGCAGTGCTAGGGGGACTAGCGGACGGTACCAAGAGACCCAGTACTTC

size: -
D: TRBD2
J: TRBJ2-3
V: TRBV20-1
CDR3: CSARESGSGTDTQYF
DNA: TGCAGTGCTAGAGAGTCGGGTAGCGGGACAGATACGCAGTATTTT

size: few
D: TRBD1
J: TRBJ1-2
V: TRBV6-1
CDR3: CASGKLGQGANYGYTF
DNA: TGTGCCAGCGGGAAACTGGGACAGGGGGCCAACTATGGCTACACCTTC

size: few
D: -
J: TRBJ2-1
V: TRBV7-2
CDR3: CASSFRDAYNEQFF
DNA: TGTGCCAGCAGCTTCCGGGACGCTTACAATGAGCAGTTCTTC

size: few
D: TRBD2
J: TRBJ2-5
V: TRBV9
CDR3: CASTETSGRAGETQYF
DNA: TGTGCCAGCACCGAAACTAGCGGGAGGGCCGGGGAGACCCAGTACTTC

size: -
D: -
J: TRBJ1-6
V: TRBV6-6
CDR3: CASSYSNAGESPLHF
DNA: TGTGCCAGCAGTTACTCGAATGCAGGGGAATCACCCCTCCACTTT

size: -
D: -
J: TRBJ2-1
V: TRBV9
CDR3: CASSVDAHRMGSYNEQFF
DNA: TGTGCCAGCAGCGTAGATGCCCACCGTATGGGCTCCTACAATGAGCAGTTCTTC

size: few
D: -
J: TRBJ1-2
V: TRBV9
CDR3: CASSGALADNYGYTF
DNA: TGTGCCAGCAGCGGTGCCCTTGCAGACAACTATGGCTACACCTTC

size: few
D: -
J: TRBJ2-3
V: TRBV7-2
CDR3: CASSKRGRDTQYF
DNA: TGTGCCAGCAGCAAACGAGGGCGGGATACGCAGTATTTT

size: few
D: -
J: TRBJ1-5
V: TRBV6-1
CDR3: CASIDGRKGNQPQHF
DNA: TGTGCCAGCATAGACGGGAGGAAGGGCAATCAGCCCCAGCATTTT

size: -
D: TRBD1
J: TRBJ1-5
V: TRBV5-5
CDR3: CASRATGDSNQPQHF
DNA: TGTGCCAGCAGGGCCACAGGGGATAGCAATCAGCCCCAGCATTTT